Presented here are 18 T cell receptor beta chains from one specimen sequenced in a study of Ad26.COV2.S vaccination and SARS-CoV-2 variants. Only in-frame clones appear in the TCRdb table, and some are missing; sequencing was by immunoSEQ multiplex PCR. This repertoire shows about 350,000 clones, just over 90% found once; its top ten account for 3% to 5%. Here the sequenced sample was peripheral blood, taken after recovery from COVID-19. These receptors were taken from a human donor who had recovered from COVID-19.

V usage is TRBV2 and J usage is TRBJ2-7; no clear D. The germline V gene has CDR1 SNHLY and CDR2 FYNNEI. Trimming removed 6 bases at V and 3 bases at J, with 12 bases between. This CDR3 has 13 residues. CDR3 in DNA: TGTGCCAGCAGGCCGAAGGAAAGCTACGAGCAGTACTTC. Translation gives CASRPKESYEQYF. Looking up the rest from reference TRBV2 and TRBJ2-7 gives the full variable domain: EPEVTQTPSHQVTQMGQEVILRCVPISNHLYFYWYRQILGQKVEFLVSFYNNEISEKSEIFDDQFSVERPDGSNFTLKIRSTKLEDSAMYFCASRPKESYEQYFGPGTRLTVT.

The chain uses TRBV7-9 and TRBJ2-3; no firm D call. Trimming cost V 1 base and J 2 bases, with 7 bases left between them. The CDR3 extends over 14 amino acids. Germline CDR1 reads SEHNR; CDR2 reads FQNEAQ (reference sequence). The CDR3 sequence: CASSLVSTTDTQYF. As DNA, the CDR3 is TGTGCCAGCAGCTTAGTGTCAACCACAGATACGCAGTATTTT.

V usage is TRBV7-8 and J usage is TRBJ1-5, with D possibly matching TRBD1 (5 bases). With 3 bases removed from V and 3 bases from J, the gap between germline ends came to 9 bases. Germline CDR1 and CDR2: SGHVS and FQNEAQ. The CDR3 covers 14 residues. CDR3 nucleotide sequence: TGTGCCAGCAGCTTTAACAGGCACAATCAGCCCCAGCATTTT. The encoded protein is CASSFNRHNQPQHF.

The rearrangement uses TRBV6-6 and TRBJ1-4, with 7 bases fitting TRBD1. CDR3 length: 14 amino acids. Unmatched junction bases numbered 14, after V lost 6 bases and J lost 13 bases. CDR1 and CDR2 from the germline V gene are MNHNY and SVGAGI (reference sequence). CDR3 nucleotides: TGTGCCAGCAGGACTACAGGGGCGGGACCAGGACTGTTTTTT. This sequence encodes CASRTTGAGPGLFF.

The chain carries TRBV6-6 and TRBJ2-5; 12 bases agree with TRBD1. The CDR3 runs 16 residues. Germline V CDR1 and CDR2: MNHNY, SVGAGI (reference sequence). The V and J ends lost 6 bases and 4 bases, in that order; junction bases with no gene match: 9. DNA of the CDR3: TGTGCCAGCAGCCGCGGGACAGGGGGCGAAGGAGAGACCCAGTACTTC. This translates into CASSRGTGGEGETQYF.

The chain has TRBV7-8 and TRBJ2-7; 9 nucleotides agree with TRBD1. The V segment lost 4 bases and the J segment 3 bases; nucleotides outside the gene matches: 4. Germline V CDR1 and CDR2: SGHVS, FQNEAQ. CDR3 length: 14 amino acids. The CDR3 loop reads CASSSGQGFYEQYF. CDR3 DNA sequence: TGTGCCAGCAGCTCGGGACAGGGATTCTACGAGCAGTACTTC.

J is TRBJ1-6 and V is TRBV9; 7 positions match TRBD1. Germline V gives CDR1 SGDLS, CDR2 YYNGEE. The CDR3 runs to 15 residues. V was pared by 3 bases and J by 5 bases, with 5 bases of the junction left unmatched. The CDR3 is CASSDPGTDNSPLHF. The CDR3, as DNA: TGTGCCAGCAGCGACCCCGGGACAGATAATTCACCCCTCCACTTT. The entire variable domain, with the rest obtained from reference TRBV9 and TRBJ1-6, is as follows: DSGVTQTPKHLITATGQRVTLRCSPRSGDLSVYWYQQSLDQGLQFLIQYYNGEERAKGNILERFSAQQFPDLHSELNLSSLELGDSALYFCASSDPGTDNSPLHFGNGTRLTVT.

The rearrangement links TRBV6-6 to TRBJ1-6, with D perhaps matching TRBD1 (5 bases). The CDR3 consists of 17 residues. Trimming cost V 5 bases and J 13 bases, with 27 bases left between them. Germline CDR1 and CDR2: MNHNY and SVGAGI (reference sequence). The DNA for the CDR3 is TGTGCCAGCAGTCCACTAGGTTCTCGGTGGGGCCACTCTCCCCTCCACTTT. Its translation is CASSPLGSRWGHSPLHF.

V usage is TRBV12-3 or TRBV12-4 and J usage is TRBJ1-3; 7 bases match TRBD1. The CDR3 loop spans 13 amino acids. V shed 6 bases, J shed 7 bases, and the junction held 6 bases outside the gene matches. CDR3 bases: TGTGCCAGCAGAAAGGGGGCAGCGAACACCATATATTTT. Translated: CASRKGAANTIYF.

The chain employs TRBV5-1 and TRBJ1-2, with D maybe TRBD1 (5 bases). CDR1 SGHRS and CDR2 YFSETQ come from the germline V gene. There are 16 residues in the CDR3. V shed 1 base and J shed 6 bases, with 19 bases lying between them. CDR3 sequence (DNA): TGCGCCAGCAGCTTGTCGGGCGCGGGACCATCACATGGCTACACCTTC. Translating gives CASSLSGAGPSHGYTF.

The CDR3 reads CASSPRRGFTEAFF. DNA for the CDR3: TGTGCCAGCAGCCCCCGACGGGGGTTCACTGAAGCTTTCTTT. The gene calls are TRBV3-1 (or the pseudogene TRBV3-2) and TRBJ1-1; D possibly corresponds to TRBD1 (5 bases). CDR3 length: 14 amino acids. Germline CDR1 LGHDT, CDR2 YNNKEL (reference sequence). Trimming removed 4 bases at V and 4 bases at J, with 13 bases between.

Only one count was recorded for this clone. The chain recombines TRBV5-1 with TRBJ2-1, with 7 nucleotides matching TRBD2. Germline V gene sequence: CDR1 SGHRS, CDR2 YFSETQ. The J segment lost 7 bases and the V segment lost 4 bases, leaving 2 bases of the junction unmatched. The CDR3 contains 12 residues. CDR3 nucleotides: TGCGCCAGCAGCAGAGCGGGGAATGAGCAGTTCTTC. As protein: CASSRAGNEQFF.

V usage is TRBV6-2 or TRBV6-3 and J usage is TRBJ2-1; 9 nucleotides match TRBD2. Germline CDR1 MNHEY, CDR2 SVGEGT. The V segment lost 4 bases and the J segment 2 bases; nucleotides outside the gene matches: 6. The CDR3 covers 16 residues. This CDR3 reads CASSSQRGEPYNEQFF. The DNA of the CDR3 is TGTGCCAGCAGTTCCCAGCGGGGGGAACCCTACAATGAGCAGTTCTTC.

The chain links TRBV5-1 to TRBJ1-6; maybe TRBD1 (5 bases). The CDR3 consists of 16 residues. Trimming cost V 1 base and J 6 bases, with 14 bases left between them. The V gene's germline CDR1 is SGHRS and CDR2 YFSETQ. The CDR3 protein is CASSLMDTGPNSPLHF. For the CDR3, the DNA is TGCGCCAGCAGCTTGATGGACACGGGACCTAATTCACCCCTCCACTTT. The complete variable domain, with remaining parts taken from reference TRBV5-1 and TRBJ1-6, reads KAGVTQTPRYLIKTRGQQVTLSCSPISGHRSVSWYQQTPGQGLQFLFEYFSETQRNKGNFPGRFSGRQFSNSRSEMNVSTLELGDSALYLCASSLMDTGPNSPLHFGNGTRLTVT.

J is TRBJ2-4 and V is TRBV5-6; 10 bases match TRBD1. The CDR3 extends over 15 amino acids. After removal of 4 bases from V and 9 bases from J, the junction contained 10 bases not matched to a gene. Per germline, CDR1 SGHDT and CDR2 YYEEEE. The CDR3: CASSPAGTGVGIQYF. DNA of the CDR3: TGTGCCAGCAGCCCAGCCGGGACAGGGGTTGGCATTCAGTACTTC.

In the case of this clone: At one of its ends the junction is not consistent with the germline gene, which may arise from a read error. V gene TRBV7-9 combines with J gene TRBJ2-7; 8 bases line up with TRBD1. Germline CDR1 is SEHNR and CDR2 is FQNEAQ (reference sequence). The CDR3 runs to 12 residues. The CDR3 nucleotides are TGTGCCAGCAGCTTAGGTGGGGCGACAGGGGTGTTC. Protein: CASSLGGATGVF.

The chain has TRBV5-1 and TRBJ2-1; D remains unclear. Germline V gene data show CDR1 as SGHRS and CDR2 as YFSETQ. The CDR3 length is 16 residues. V was shortened by 0 bases and J by 1 base, with 11 bases between the two germline ends. This chain's CDR3 is CASSLVGDISYNEQFF. In nucleotides, the CDR3 is TGCGCCAGCAGCTTGGTGGGTGATATTTCCTACAATGAGCAGTTCTTC.

J is TRBJ1-2 and V is TRBV27, with D unresolved. Germline V CDR1 and CDR2: MNHEY, SMNVEV (reference sequence). This CDR3 comprises 18 residues. Trimming stripped 5 bases from V and 4 bases from J, with 26 bases between. The CDR3 bases are TGTGCCAGCAGTCCCCAGTATGGGAGACGCGGTCTAGGCTATGGCTACACCTTC. Protein: CASSPQYGRRGLGYGYTF.